The text below deals with one T cell receptor beta chain. This CDR3 spans 15 amino acids. V lost 5 bases to trimming and J lost 4 bases, with 17 bases between them. Germline assignment: CDR1 SNHLY and CDR2 FYNNEI. This entry comes from a study of control samples from healthy donors and cancer patients. Produced via immunoSEQ multiplex PCR; TCRdb's table is partial and in-frame only. The table shows about 270,000 clones, with around 80% occurring only once. This receptor was identified in a woman aged 55-69 years with lung cancer. The genes are TRBV2 and TRBJ1-2; D remains ambiguous. Sequencing was performed on PBMCs. The CDR3 sequence is CASSILGEGAYGYTF. The CDR3 region has the DNA TGTGCCAGCAGTATCCTCGGGGAGGGTGCCTATGGCTACACCTTC.